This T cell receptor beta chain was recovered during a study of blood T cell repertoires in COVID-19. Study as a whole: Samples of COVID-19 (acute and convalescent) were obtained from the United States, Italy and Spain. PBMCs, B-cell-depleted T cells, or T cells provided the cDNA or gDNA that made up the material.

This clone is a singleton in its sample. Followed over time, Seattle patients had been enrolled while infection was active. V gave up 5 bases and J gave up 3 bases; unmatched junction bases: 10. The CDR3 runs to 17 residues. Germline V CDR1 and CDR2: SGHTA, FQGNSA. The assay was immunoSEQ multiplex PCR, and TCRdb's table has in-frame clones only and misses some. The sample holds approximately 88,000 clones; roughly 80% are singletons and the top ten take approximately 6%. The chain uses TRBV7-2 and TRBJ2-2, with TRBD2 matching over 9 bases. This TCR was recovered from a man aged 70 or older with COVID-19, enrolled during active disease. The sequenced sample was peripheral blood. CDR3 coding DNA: TGTGCCAGCAGCGTATCGCCGGGACTAGCTGACACCGGGGAGCTGTTTTTT. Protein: CASSVSPGLADTGELFF.